This is a list of T cell receptor beta chains from one sample in a study of vaccination and CD4 T cells after COVID-19. What these receptors recognize is not known. TCRdb re-called the PCR reads through MiXCR, storing one row per CDR3 protein. This table has about 12,000 distinct CDR3 sequences, nearly 80% appearing once. The specimen was CD4+ T cells from blood, cultured in vitro. Every receptor here comes from a human donor who had recovered from COVID-19. The CDR3 runs from the conserved cysteine through the conserved F or W. D genes are given only for firm matches. Expanded clones are given a class, and other clones once, few, many or no size at all.

j_call v_call d_call clone_size cdr3_nt cdr3_aa
TRBJ1-3 TRBV20-1 . few TGCAGTGCTTCCGGGACACTCGGAAACACCATATATTTT CSASGTLGNTIYF
TRBJ1-6 TRBV27 . few TGTGCCAGCAGCCGAAAGGGGGATTCACCCCTCCACTTT CASSRKGDSPLHF
TRBJ2-7 TRBV23-1 . . TGCGCCAGCAGTCAATCGCCAATTGGGACCTACGAGCAGTACTTC CASSQSPIGTYEQYF
TRBJ1-1 TRBV5-8 . . TGTGCCAGCAGCTTGTCAGGGATGAACACTGAAGCTTTCTTT CASSLSGMNTEAFF
TRBJ1-5 TRBV19 . . TGTGCCAGTAGTATAAGGGGGAATCAGCCCCAGCATTTT CASSIRGNQPQHF
TRBJ1-6 TRBV20-1 . . TGCAGTGTCAGGTTGAGGTCCTATAATTCACCCCTCCACTTT CSVRLRSYNSPLHF
TRBJ1-1 TRBV10-1 . . TGCGCCAGCACCCGAGGGGGGAACACTGAAGCTTTCTTT CASTRGGNTEAFF
TRBJ1-5 TRBV6-5 TRBD1 . TGTGCCAGCAGTTCGACAGGGTATCAGCCCCAGCATTTT CASSSTGYQPQHF
TRBJ1-1 TRBV27 . few TGTGCCAGCAGTTTACGGGCGCTGACGGAAGCTTTCTTT CASSLRALTEAFF
TRBJ2-7 TRBV11-2 . . TGTGCCAGCAGTCGACTGCAGGTATCCTACGAGCAGTACTTC CASSRLQVSYEQYF
TRBJ1-6 TRBV2 . . TGTGCCAGCAAAGACAGCCGCCACAGCTCCTATAATTCACCCCTCCACTTT CASKDSRHSSYNSPLHF
TRBJ1-5 TRBV27 TRBD1 . TGTGCCAGCAGTCTTCTGCCCGGGACAGGGAGTCAGCCCCAGCATTTT CASSLLPGTGSQPQHF
TRBJ1-5 TRBV7-9 . . TGTGCCAGCAGCTTGGAGGTTTCCAATCAGCCCCAGCATTTT CASSLEVSNQPQHF
TRBJ1-1 TRBV6-1 TRBD1 . TGTGCCAGCAGCAGATCAGGGGGCGGGCCACGTGAAGCTTTCTTT CASSRSGGGPREAFF
TRBJ1-1 TRBV28 . once TGTGCCAGCAGTTTATCCCCCCCGGGGACTTTCTTT CASSLSPPGTFF
TRBJ2-7 TRBV6-5 TRBD2 few TGTGCCAGCAGATACACCGGGACTAGCTACACCGAGCAGTACTTC CASRYTGTSYTEQYF
TRBJ1-6 TRBV12-3/TRBV12-4 . few TGTGCCAGCAGTTTAGCGACTTCACCCCTCCACTTT CASSLATSPLHF
TRBJ1-5 TRBV20-1 . . TGCAGTGCTAGGCAGAATCAGCCCCAGCATTTT CSARQNQPQHF
TRBJ2-1 TRBV6-1 . . TGTGCCAGCATTCGATGGGGCTACAATGAGCAGTTCTTC CASIRWGYNEQFF
TRBJ2-2 TRBV7-2 . . TGTGCCAGCAGCTTCGGCCGGAGATACACCGGGGAGCTGTTTTTT CASSFGRRYTGELFF
TRBJ2-3 TRBV24-1 . . TGTGCCACCAGTGATTCCGGGGCGGCAACAGATACGCAGTATTTT CATSDSGAATDTQYF
TRBJ2-3 TRBV20-1 . . TGCAGTGCTATCGTGGCGCGATATTCTGGGGAAGATACGCAGTATTTT CSAIVARYSGEDTQYF
TRBJ1-1 TRBV28 TRBD1 . TGTGCCAGCAGTGCCCGGACAGGGAAAGCTTTCTTT CASSARTGKAFF
TRBJ1-6 TRBV20-1 . . TGCAGTGCTAGACAGGGGCCAGGGAATTCACCCCTCCACTTT CSARQGPGNSPLHF
TRBJ2-5 TRBV7-8 . . TGTGCCAGCAGCTTAATTTGGGAGACCCAGTACTTC CASSLIWETQYF
TRBJ1-5 TRBV20-1 . few TGCAGTGCTAGCGGAATAGGGGGCAATCAGCCCCAGCATTTT CSASGIGGNQPQHF